What follows are 7 T cell receptor beta chains derived from one specimen sequenced in a study of CD8+ T cells in alopecia areata (dated by TCRdb to the late 2010s). Library preparation was by the immunoSEQ multiplex PCR assay. For TCR sequencing, RNA was extracted from every sample and reverse transcribed into cDNA to serve as template. TCRdb limited this immuneACCESS table to in-frame rearrangements with V and J called. A share of clones is missing; checked studies link under half to unresolved V genes, and the rest is unexplained. In all, the sample holds about 190,000 clones, and approximately 60% of those were seen once. The top ten constitute 0.69% of the sample. Reading the label with the study, this specimen's time point is: less than five weeks on oral tofacitinib. Interpreted using the paper, the treatment or condition label stands for: oral pan-JAK inhibitor, 5-10 mg twice daily. This sample comprised CD4+ T cells sorted from blood, obtained at week 4, from a patient treated with tofacitinib. The receptors were sampled from a human donor with alopecia areata.

This chain uses TRBV29-1 with TRBJ2-5; D not certain. Germline CDR1 reads SQVTM; CDR2 reads ANQGSEA. This CDR3 contains 12 residues. Trimming removed 4 bases at V and 1 base at J, with 7 bases between. The CDR3 DNA sequence: TGCAGCGTTGTCCCTCCCCAAGAGACCCAGTACTTC. It is translated as CSVVPPQETQYF.

This clone has more than one count but fewer than ten. The chain is built from TRBV29-1 and TRBJ1-2; possibly TRBD1 for D (6 bases). CDR1 is SQVTM, CDR2 ANQGSEA, per germline. V lost 0 bases and J 7 bases, leaving 15 bases between the germline ends. CDR3 length equals 14 residues. The CDR3 DNA reads as TGCAGCGTTGAAGATTTGCAGGGGCCTGGTGGCTACACCTTC. Encoded protein: CSVEDLQGPGGYTF.

V usage is TRBV25-1 and J usage is TRBJ2-7; 8 bases fit TRBD2. V was clipped by 8 bases and J by 6 bases; unmatched bases: 9. Germline CDR1 and CDR2: MGHDK and SYGVNS. The CDR3 totals 13 residues. As DNA, the CDR3 is TGTGCCAGCTCCCTCTTGACTAGCGTCGAGCAGTACTTC. It codes for CASSLLTSVEQYF.

This clone came up a few times. The V gene is TRBV27, the J gene TRBJ2-5; possibly TRBD2 for D (6 bases). This CDR3 spans 17 amino acids. V lost 5 bases, J lost 4 bases, and 23 bases lay in between. Germline V lookup: CDR1 MNHEY, CDR2 SMNVEV (reference sequence). CDR3 residues: CASSPPTRGRRGETQYF. CDR3 coding DNA: TGTGCCAGCAGTCCCCCGACTAGAGGCCGCCGAGGAGAGACCCAGTACTTC.

The CDR3 reads CSAEQGIETQYF. DNA for the CDR3: TGCAGCGCTGAGCAGGGGATTGAGACCCAGTACTTC. The chain links TRBV29-1 to TRBJ2-5, with D tentatively TRBD1 (6 bases). V was shortened by 7 bases and J by 5 bases, with 14 bases between the two germline ends. The CDR3 runs 12 residues. The V gene's germline CDR1 is SQVTM and CDR2 ANQGSEA.

The V and J genes are TRBV29-1 and TRBJ2-1; D gene ambiguous. The CDR3 spans 11 residues. The V end was cut by 6 bases, the J end by 10 bases, with 13 bases between. Germline V gives CDR1 SQVTM, CDR2 ANQGSEA. The CDR3 DNA sequence: TGCAGCGTGGGGAAAAACGGGGAGCAGTTCTTC. It is translated as CSVGKNGEQFF.

The chain recombines TRBV15 with TRBJ2-3, with D unclear. The germline gives CDR1 LNHNV, CDR2 YYDKDF (reference sequence). The CDR3 is made up of 19 amino acids. The V and J ends lost 0 bases and 0 bases respectively, with 19 bases between them. DNA for the CDR3: TGTGCCACCAGCAGAGATAAAGGTCCAACAGCGCTTAGCACAGATACGCAGTATTTT. Amino acids: CATSRDKGPTALSTDTQYF.